This TCR beta chain was observed in a study of CD8+ T cells in alopecia areata. As for this clone: The target antigen is unknown.

Overall study results and limits: Clonality in the scalp and expanded CD8+ clones ranked among the top 100 were significantly decreased by tofacitinib. Researchers reported that TCR sharing among patients proved less clear than in mice, possibly HLA-linked.

The germline V and J ends were trimmed by 3 bases and 8 bases, with 13 bases remaining between them. The CDR3 totals 14 residues. CDR1 is KGHSH and CDR2 is LQKENI in the germline V gene. Extraction and reverse transcription of RNA yielded cDNA as the sequencing template. Method: immunoSEQ multiplex PCR; TCRdb's copy keeps in-frame clones and lacks some. Seen here are 110,000 or so clones, around three fifths observed once, and the top ten hold about 3.4%. Stated treatment: oral pan-JAK inhibitor, 5-10 mg twice daily. This TCR derives from a human donor with alopecia areata. The source material was CD4+ T cells sorted from blood, sampled at week 24, from a patient treated with tofacitinib. The chain combines TRBV18 with TRBJ1-4; D remains unclear. CDR3 DNA sequence: TGTGCCAGCTCACCCGAGGCAGTAAGGGAAAAACTGTTTTTT. Translating gives CASSPEAVREKLFF.